The 22 T cell receptor beta chains listed next were all sequenced from one sample in a study of shared clonotypes between healthy human individuals (dated by TCRdb to 2018 to 2021). Library preparation used the immunoSEQ multiplex PCR assay. In its TCRdb copy, this immuneACCESS table keeps in-frame sequences only and misses some clones. Where compared with another copy, unresolved V genes explain less than half of these, and the others have no known cause. The sample table shows some 1,600,000 clones, and 95% to 99% are seen once. The ten most abundant clones make up about 0.45% of the sample. Material: naive CD4+ T cells sorted from blood. The cell subset or site label, as the study defines it: CD45RA+ positively selected. The receptors derive from a man under 40 in good health.

Note on this clone: This same CDR3 is encoded by further DNA sequences in the sample. The chain uses TRBV5-1 and TRBJ2-7; no definite D call. Per the germline V gene, CDR1 is SGHRS and CDR2 is YFSETQ. The CDR3 runs to 13 residues. The V and J ends lost 1 base and 1 base respectively, with 6 bases between them. The CDR3 reads CASSLWLSYEQYF. The CDR3 coding sequence is TGCGCCAGCAGCTTGTGGCTGTCCTACGAGCAGTACTTC.

The chain has TRBV18 and TRBJ1-5; 9 nucleotides match TRBD1. Unmatched junction bases numbered 9, after V lost 4 bases and J lost 2 bases. Per the germline V gene, CDR1 is KGHSH and CDR2 is LQKENI. The CDR3 runs to 17 residues. The CDR3 region is CASSHAGTGRGNQPQHF. The CDR3 DNA reads as TGTGCCAGCTCACACGCCGGGACAGGGAGAGGCAATCAGCCCCAGCATTTT. The variable domain in full, with the rest retrieved from reference TRBV18 and TRBJ1-5, is NAGVMQNPRHLVRRRGQEARLRCSPMKGHSHVYWYRQLPEEGLKFMVYLQKENIIDESGMPKERFSAEFPKEGPSILRIQQVVRGDSAAYFCASSHAGTGRGNQPQHFGDGTRLSIL.

The V and J genes are TRBV5-1 and TRBJ1-4, with 8 nucleotides matching TRBD1. The germline CDR1 and CDR2 sequences are SGHRS and YFSETQ. V shed 4 bases and J 6 bases; nucleotides not matched to a gene: 11. CDR3 length: 16 residues. CDR3: CASSRTTTGEDEKLFF. The CDR3 bases are TGCGCCAGCAGCAGAACGACGACAGGGGAGGATGAAAAACTGTTTTTT.

The chain is built from TRBV5-4 and TRBJ2-1; D possibly corresponds to TRBD2 (7 bases). V lost 0 bases and J lost 7, with 17 bases in between. Germline assignment: CDR1 SGHNT and CDR2 YYREEE (reference sequence). This CDR3 spans 16 amino acids. This chain's CDR3 is CASSLEGGEFLNEQFF. The CDR3 DNA is TGTGCCAGCAGCTTGGAGGGGGGGGAGTTTTTGAATGAGCAGTTCTTC.

The chain uses TRBV29-1 and TRBJ2-5; no reliable D call. Germline CDR1 and CDR2: SQVTM and ANQGSEA. V was shortened by 0 bases and J by 5 bases, with 16 bases between the two germline ends. This CDR3 is 15 amino acids long. The CDR3 is CSVEDPGLEHETQYF. CDR3 nucleotide sequence: TGCAGCGTTGAAGACCCGGGCCTTGAGCACGAGACCCAGTACTTC.

The CDR3 nucleotides are TGCAGTGCTCGCCTTGTGGGTGGCTACACCTTC. It is translated as CSARLVGGYTF. V and J are TRBV20-1 and TRBJ1-2; D is ambiguous. The V end was cut by 5 bases, the J end by 7 bases, with 11 bases between. The CDR3 totals 11 residues. The germline CDR1 and CDR2 sequences are DFQATT and SNEGSKA (reference sequence).

The chain has TRBV10-3 and TRBJ2-3; D may be TRBD2 (5 bases). Germline V gene lookup returns CDR1 ENHRY and CDR2 SYGVKD. The ends were cut back, 4 bases at V and 4 bases at J, with 9 bases in the middle. This CDR3 region has 13 residues. CDR3 sequence reads: CAISAQEADTQYF. The CDR3, as DNA: TGTGCCATCAGTGCGCAGGAGGCAGATACGCAGTATTTT.

In this sample, this clone turned up once. Within the sample, other DNA sequences also encode this same CDR3. The V call is TRBV29-1, the J call TRBJ2-5; D unresolved. The V and J ends lost 4 bases and 5 bases respectively, with 5 bases between them. The CDR3 length is 10 residues. Germline assignment: CDR1 SQVTM and CDR2 ANQGSEA. The CDR3 nucleotides read TGCAGCGTTGGTGGGGAGACCCAGTACTTC. Protein: CSVGGETQYF.

The V gene is TRBV6-1, the J gene TRBJ1-2; D unresolved. Germline-derived CDR1 and CDR2 are MNHNS and SASEGT. This CDR3 has 12 residues. V lost 4 bases and J lost 9, with 12 bases in between. Here the CDR3 DNA reads TGTGCCAGCAGTGCTTCCAGGACGCGCTACACCTTC. Protein: CASSASRTRYTF.

The CDR3 protein is CASRRSNTGELFF. The CDR3 nucleotides read TGTGCCAGCAGGCGTTCGAACACCGGGGAGCTGTTTTTT. The rearrangement links TRBV6-5 to TRBJ2-2; unclear D gene. The CDR3 sequence is 13 residues long. Germline-derived CDR1 and CDR2 are MNHEY and SVGAGI. V was clipped by 6 bases and J by 0 bases, with 5 bases between them.

This clone was seen once. The chain combines TRBV19 with TRBJ2-7, with D unclear. Trimming shortened V by 3 bases and J by 2 bases, and 11 bases separated the two germline ends. CDR1 and CDR2 from the germline V gene are LNHDA and SQIVND (reference sequence). The CDR3 has 14 residues. CDR3 amino acids: CASSISAHPYEQYF. The CDR3 bases are TGTGCCAGTAGTATCTCGGCCCATCCCTACGAGCAGTACTTC. The whole variable domain, remainder taken from reference TRBV19 and TRBJ2-7, is DGGITQSPKYLFRKEGQNVTLSCEQNLNHDAMYWYRQDPGQGLRLIYYSQIVNDFQKGDIAEGYSVSREKKESFPLTVTSAQKNPTAFYLCASSISAHPYEQYFGPGTRLTVT.

The V and J genes are TRBV5-8 and TRBJ2-3; D unclear. The CDR3 is made up of 15 amino acids. Trimming cost V 0 bases and J 2 bases, with 10 bases left between them. From germline, CDR1 is SGHTS and CDR2 YDEGEE. The DNA for the CDR3 is TGTGCCAGCAGCTTGGGAGGCGCAGTCACAGATACGCAGTATTTT. Translating it yields CASSLGGAVTDTQYF.

The rearrangement joins TRBV28 to TRBJ2-3; TRBD2 is a possible D gene (6 bases). CDR1 MDHEN and CDR2 SYDVKM come from the germline V gene. This CDR3 is 13 amino acids long. V lost 11 bases to trimming and J lost 6 bases, with 18 bases between them. CDR3 protein: CAGGGAPGDTQYF. CDR3 sequence (DNA): TGTGCCGGAGGAGGGGCCCCGGGGGATACGCAGTATTTT.

This chain joins TRBV19 and TRBJ2-3; 7 bases align to TRBD2. After removal of 10 bases from V and 6 bases from J, the junction contained 7 bases not matched to a gene. The CDR3 is 12 amino acids. Germline loops: CDR1 LNHDA, CDR2 SQIVND (reference sequence). The CDR3 DNA follows: TGTGCCACTAGCGGCCCGGGGGATACGCAGTATTTT. Amino acid sequence: CATSGPGDTQYF.

This clone is a singleton in its sample. The CDR3, as DNA: TGTGCCAGCAGCAGGCCGGGGACTAGCGAGCAGTTCTTC. It codes for CASSRPGTSEQFF. V is TRBV6-5 and J is TRBJ2-1, with TRBD2 matching 9 bases. Germline CDR1 is MNHEY and CDR2 is SVGAGI. The CDR3 totals 13 residues. Germline trimming cut 6 bases from V and 10 bases from J; bases unmatched to any gene: 7.

The chain carries TRBV18 and TRBJ2-3; tentative D call: TRBD2 (5 bases). The V gene lost 0 bases and the J gene lost 8 bases, with 12 bases spanning the gap. The CDR3 spans 14 residues. Germline lookup yields CDR1 KGHSH and CDR2 LQKENI. CDR3 sequence: CASSPPSEGGTQYF. In nucleotides, the CDR3 is TGTGCCAGCTCACCACCCTCGGAAGGAGGTACGCAGTATTTT.

The J gene is TRBJ2-7, the V gene TRBV4-1, with 9 bases identical to TRBD1. This CDR3 is 15 amino acids long. Germline V gene lookup returns CDR1 MGHRA and CDR2 YSYEKL. V shed 4 bases and J 2 bases; nucleotides not matched to a gene: 6. The CDR3, as DNA: TGCGCCAGCAGCCCTAGGACAGGGGATCCCTACGAGCAGTACTTC. Translating gives CASSPRTGDPYEQYF.

The CDR3 reads CASSLLRTASTDTQYF. The DNA for the CDR3 is TGTGCCAGCAGCCTTTTAAGGACTGCTAGCACAGATACGCAGTATTTT. This chain joins TRBV7-2 and TRBJ2-3, with D possibly being TRBD2 (5 bases). The CDR3 spans 16 residues. V lost 5 bases, J lost 0 bases, and 15 bases lay in between. CDR1 SGHTA and CDR2 FQGNSA come from the germline V gene.

This clone was observed once. The chain combines TRBV30 with TRBJ2-4; D uncertain. V was cut by 0 bases and J by 7 bases, with 13 bases left in between. Germline loops: CDR1 GTSNPN, CDR2 SVGIG (reference sequence). The CDR3 covers 14 residues. CDR3 sequence reads: CAWSVLTPGNIQYF. In DNA, the CDR3 is TGTGCCTGGAGTGTACTGACTCCTGGTAACATTCAGTACTTC.

The J gene is TRBJ2-2, the V gene TRBV9, with 12 bases identical to TRBD2. This CDR3 is built from 16 residues. Germline-derived CDR1 and CDR2 are SGDLS and YYNGEE. Unmatched junction bases numbered 3, after V lost 1 base and J lost 5 bases. Here the CDR3 reads CASSVLTSGRTGELFF. The CDR3 nucleotides are TGTGCCAGCAGCGTACTGACTAGCGGGAGAACCGGGGAGCTGTTTTTT.

The V gene is TRBV5-1, the J gene TRBJ2-7; 9 positions match TRBD1. Germline V gene lookup returns CDR1 SGHRS and CDR2 YFSETQ. This CDR3 is built from 12 residues. Germline trimming cut 3 bases from V and 7 bases from J; bases unmatched to any gene: 2. CDR3 DNA sequence: TGCGCCAGCAGCTCGGACAGGGGTGAGCAGTACTTC. Its translation is CASSSDRGEQYF.

The chain employs TRBV29-1 and TRBJ2-7; TRBD1 or TRBD2 may be the D gene (5 bases each). V lost 5 bases, J lost 1 base, and 18 bases lay in between. CDR3 length: 15 amino acids. From germline, CDR1 is SQVTM and CDR2 ANQGSEA. CDR3 DNA: TGCAGCGTTTCACCCGGGACCAAAACTTCCTACGAGCAGTACTTC. Its protein product is CSVSPGTKTSYEQYF.